One and the same sample provided the 23 T cell receptor beta chains below, sequenced in a study of blood T cell repertoires in COVID-19. Here immunoSEQ multiplex PCR was the method, and the copy in TCRdb shows in-frame clones only, minus some. The sample comprises around 100,000 clones, approximately 84% of which are singletons, and around 16% rests with the top ten. The sample comprised peripheral blood. The receptor set was obtained from a woman aged 55 to 70 with acute or convalescent COVID-19.

The chain is built from TRBV30 and TRBJ1-2; D is possibly TRBD1 (5 bases). Germline CDR1 and CDR2: GTSNPN and SVGIG (reference sequence). CDR3 length equals 16 residues. Trimming took off 2 bases at V and 4 bases at J, with 20 bases between the two ends. Here the CDR3 DNA reads TGTGCCTGGAGTCCGCCCGGGGTTGGGGGGACCTATGGCTACACCTTC. This encodes CAWSPPGVGGTYGYTF.

The V and J genes are TRBV4-1 and TRBJ2-7; 10 positions agree with TRBD1. The trim removed 4 bases at V and 5 bases at J, leaving 8 bases unmatched. The CDR3 covers 15 residues. The V gene's germline CDR1 is MGHRA and CDR2 YSYEKL. CDR3 DNA: TGCGCCAGCAGCCGACCGGGACAGGGGAGCAACGAGCAGTACTTC. Its protein is CASSRPGQGSNEQYF.

V is TRBV15 and J is TRBJ2-3; D uncertain. CDR1 LNHNV and CDR2 YYDKDF come from the germline V gene (reference sequence). CDR3 length: 13 residues. V was clipped by 1 base and J by 8 bases, with 10 bases between them. This CDR3 reads CATSRARIATQYF. In nucleotides, the CDR3 is TGTGCCACCAGCAGAGCCAGAATAGCTACGCAGTATTTT.

The chain employs TRBV10-2 and TRBJ1-6, with TRBD1 identical over 7 bases. The germline gives CDR1 WSHSY, CDR2 SAAADI. The CDR3 consists of 16 residues. V gave up 8 bases and J gave up 5 bases; unmatched junction bases: 12. The CDR3 DNA reads TGCGCCAGCCGGGACAGTATATACCAACATAATTCACCCCTCCACTTT. It codes for CASRDSIYQHNSPLHF.

The V call is TRBV6-5, the J call TRBJ2-1; D gene unclear. The germline V and J ends were trimmed by 7 bases and 6 bases, with 13 bases remaining between them. Germline V CDR1 and CDR2: MNHEY, SVGAGI. The CDR3 spans 13 residues. The CDR3 coding sequence is TGTGCCAGCACCACAAGTCCCCTCAATGAGCAGTTCTTC. It is translated as CASTTSPLNEQFF.

This chain joins TRBV6-5 and TRBJ1-5; 8 bases line up with TRBD1. Germline V gives CDR1 MNHEY, CDR2 SVGAGI. Losses at the gene ends were 6 bases for V and 2 bases for J; bases not matched to a gene: 6. There are 15 residues in the CDR3. Written as DNA, the CDR3 is TGTGCCAGCAGCCGCGGACAGGGAGGCAATCAGCCCCAGCATTTT. Translation gives CASSRGQGGNQPQHF.

The V and J genes are TRBV7-9 and TRBJ2-3, with 13 bases lining up with TRBD2. Germline V gene data show CDR1 as SEHNR and CDR2 as FQNEAQ (reference sequence). The CDR3 has 17 residues. After removal of 5 bases from V and 0 bases from J, the junction contained 5 bases not matched to a gene. CDR3 region: CASSRGTSGDSTDTQYF. DNA of the CDR3: TGTGCCAGCAGCCGGGGGACTAGCGGGGATAGCACAGATACGCAGTATTTT.

This rearrangement joins TRBV19 to TRBJ2-1; 9 positions match TRBD1. Trimming removed 6 bases from V and 8 bases from J; junction bases left unmatched: 8. The CDR3 runs to 14 residues. Per the germline V gene, CDR1 is LNHDA and CDR2 is SQIVND (reference sequence). The CDR3 sequence is CASSLGTGSDEQFF. CDR3 nucleotide sequence: TGTGCCAGTAGCCTCGGGACAGGGTCCGATGAGCAGTTCTTC.

J is TRBJ1-3 and V is TRBV7-8, with a weak D call TRBD1 (6 bases). V lost 1 base to trimming and J lost 0 bases, with 10 bases between them. The CDR3 spans 16 residues. Germline CDR1 is SGHVS and CDR2 is FQNEAQ. The CDR3 protein is CASSLETGSSGNTIYF. For the CDR3, the DNA is TGTGCCAGCAGCTTAGAGACAGGCAGCTCTGGAAACACCATATATTTT.

The V and J genes are TRBV7-2 and TRBJ2-7, with D unresolved. The length of the CDR3 is 15 residues. Germline V lookup: CDR1 SGHTA, CDR2 FQGNSA. The V gene lost 0 bases and the J gene lost 3 bases, with 12 bases spanning the gap. CDR3 nucleotide sequence: TGTGCCAGCAGCTTAGCCCCCTCAACCTACTACGAGCAGTACTTC. Amino acids: CASSLAPSTYYEQYF.

The rearrangement joins TRBV19 to TRBJ2-2; D perhaps matches TRBD1 (6 bases). V gave up 6 bases and J gave up 4 bases, with 24 bases separating them. This CDR3 has 18 amino acids. In germline, CDR1 is LNHDA, CDR2 SQIVND (reference sequence). DNA for the CDR3: TGTGCCAGTAGAAACTCGGGGCGTCACAGGGCGGGCACCGGGGAGCTGTTTTTT. It codes for CASRNSGRHRAGTGELFF.

This chain links TRBV7-9 with TRBJ2-5; 7 bases match TRBD2. V shed 4 bases and J 5 bases; nucleotides not matched to a gene: 10. Germline V gene data show CDR1 as SEHNR and CDR2 as FQNEAQ (reference sequence). CDR3 length: 15 amino acids. The CDR3 sequence is CASSYERLAAETQYF. CDR3 coding DNA: TGTGCCAGCAGCTACGAACGCCTAGCGGCGGAGACCCAGTACTTC.

J is TRBJ1-1 and V is TRBV14; TRBD1 aligns across 10 bases. V lost 9 bases to trimming and J lost 4 bases; unmatched junction nucleotides: 2. CDR1 and CDR2 (germline): SGHDN, FVKESK. The CDR3 runs 12 residues. The CDR3 DNA reads as TGTGCCAGTAGGACAGGGGGCACTGAAGCTTTCTTT. This codes for CASRTGGTEAFF.

This clone was counted a few times. The chain joins TRBV2 to TRBJ1-2; no clear D. The CDR3 spans 16 residues. In germline, CDR1 is SNHLY, CDR2 FYNNEI. The V end was cut by 2 bases, the J end by 3 bases, with 16 bases between. CDR3 region: CASSEFGGILDYGYTF. The CDR3 DNA reads as TGTGCCAGCAGTGAATTTGGAGGGATTCTAGACTATGGCTACACCTTC.

This chain uses TRBV7-9 with TRBJ1-6; perhaps TRBD1 as D (5 bases). Germline V CDR1 and CDR2: SEHNR, FQNEAQ (reference sequence). This CDR3 region has 14 residues. The germline V and J ends were trimmed by 5 bases and 8 bases, with 13 bases remaining between them. The CDR3 DNA sequence: TGTGCCAGCAGCCCGACGGGGGGGGATTCACCCCTCCACTTT. It encodes CASSPTGGDSPLHF. Using reference TRBV7-9 and TRBJ1-6 for the parts outside the CDR3, the full variable domain is DTGVSQNPRHKITKRGQNVTFRCDPISEHNRLYWYRQTLGQGPEFLTYFQNEAQLEKSRLLSDRFSAERPKGSFSTLEIQRTEQGDSAMYLCASSPTGGDSPLHFGNGTRLTVT.

This rearrangement joins TRBV9 to TRBJ1-6; D may be TRBD1 (5 bases). Trimming took off 1 base at V and 13 bases at J, with 12 bases between the two ends. CDR1 is SGDLS and CDR2 is YYNGEE in the germline V gene. CDR3 length: 13 amino acids. The CDR3 region has the DNA TGTGCCAGCAGCGTAAGTCCGGGGGATCCCCTCCACTTT. It codes for CASSVSPGDPLHF.

The rearrangement uses TRBV6-5 and TRBJ2-7; D may be TRBD2 (5 bases). Germline lookup yields CDR1 MNHEY and CDR2 SVGAGI. This CDR3 has 13 residues. Trimming stripped 7 bases from V and 1 base from J, with 11 bases between. The CDR3 DNA reads TGTGCCAGCAAGGTCGAGGGATCCTACGAGCAGTACTTC. Translated, it gives CASKVEGSYEQYF.

With respect to this clone: Other nucleotide sequences in the sample specify the same CDR3. V is TRBV27 and J is TRBJ1-1; 7 bases match TRBD1. Looked up from germline, CDR1 is MNHEY and CDR2 is SMNVEV (reference sequence). V trimming: 7 bases; J trimming: 1 base; junction bases outside the gene matches: 6. The CDR3 loop spans 14 amino acids. The DNA of the CDR3 is TGTGCCAGCAATCGACAGGGCCCGAACACTGAAGCTTTCTTT. Translation: CASNRQGPNTEAFF.

The chain uses TRBV30 and TRBJ2-7; D remains unclear. Germline V CDR1 and CDR2: GTSNPN, SVGIG (reference sequence). Trimming took 1 base from V and 1 from J, leaving 5 bases between them. The CDR3 is 12 residues long. This CDR3 reads CAWSANSYEQYF. CDR3 coding DNA: TGTGCCTGGAGTGCTAATTCCTACGAGCAGTACTTC.

V is TRBV3-1 (or the pseudogene TRBV3-2) and J is TRBJ1-2; TRBD1 might be the D (6 bases). There are 12 residues in the CDR3. The V end lost 0 bases, the J end lost 7 bases, and 6 bases lay between the germline ends. Per germline, CDR1 LGHDT and CDR2 YNNKEL (reference sequence). CDR3 DNA sequence: TGTGCCAGCAGCCAAGACAGGGGTGGCTACACCTTC. Translated: CASSQDRGGYTF.

This clone came up a few times. The gene calls are TRBV7-6 and TRBJ1-4; D not resolved. CDR3 length: 13 residues. The V gene's germline CDR1 is SGHVS and CDR2 FNYEAQ. Trimming pared 1 base from V and 4 bases from J, leaving 4 bases between. The CDR3 here is CASSLDYNEKLFF. CDR3 nucleotide sequence: TGTGCCAGCAGCTTAGATTATAATGAAAAACTGTTTTTT.

The rearrangement joins TRBV12-3 or TRBV12-4 to TRBJ1-1, with 7 bases fitting TRBD1. V lost 6 bases, J lost 3 bases, and 1 base stayed unmatched. The CDR3 sequence is 12 residues long. DNA for the CDR3: TGTGCCAGCAGGGGGACAGACACTGAAGCTTTCTTT. The encoded protein is CASRGTDTEAFF.

This rearrangement joins TRBV11-1 to TRBJ1-6; the D gene is possibly TRBD1 (6 bases). CDR1 and CDR2 (germline): SGHAT, FQDESV (reference sequence). Trimming removed 5 bases at V and 10 bases at J, with 18 bases between. CDR3 length equals 15 residues. The chain's CDR3 is CASSEQGFVLSPLHF. In DNA, the CDR3 is TGTGCCAGCAGCGAACAGGGATTTGTCCTCTCACCCCTCCACTTT.